Following are 5 T cell receptor beta chains from one sample sequenced in a study of beta chain features in type 1 diabetes. Notes on the study in general: Shortening that was moderate but significant affected the TCRB CDR3s of Type 1 diabetes patients in all four CD4+ subsets.

Expressed TCRB transcripts got sequenced, as all isolated RNA was reverse transcribed. The protocol was immunoSEQ multiplex PCR, while the TCRdb copy is restricted to in-frame clones and leaves out a portion. The sample holds approximately 250,000 clones, roughly a tenth seen once. Which antigens these TCRs recognize remains unknown. The sample consisted of naive CD4+ T cells from blood. The source of these receptors is a man under 40 with type 1 diabetes.

This clone was seen only a few times. J is TRBJ1-2 and V is TRBV29-1, with TRBD1 as a possible D gene (6 bases). V gave up 6 bases and J gave up 13 bases, with 21 bases separating them. The germline V gene has CDR1 SQVTM and CDR2 ANQGSEA. The length of the CDR3 is 12 residues. The CDR3 DNA is TGCAGCGTGTCCGAGGGGGGGGGCCTTATCACCTTC. Translation gives CSVSEGGGLITF.

There are a few counts of this clone. The V call is TRBV29-1, the J call TRBJ2-5; 7 bases align to TRBD2. J lost 5 bases, V lost 6 bases, and 6 bases had no gene match. Germline CDR1 SQVTM, CDR2 ANQGSEA. The CDR3 is made up of 12 amino acids. The CDR3 DNA follows: TGCAGCGTCCAAAGCGGGGAGGAGACCCAGTACTTC. Residues: CSVQSGEETQYF.

This clone was seen a few times. The chain combines TRBV29-1 with TRBJ2-5, with unresolved D. Trimming pared 4 bases from V and 2 bases from J, leaving 8 bases between. CDR3 size: 12 residues. The germline V gene encodes CDR1 SQVTM and CDR2 ANQGSEA. CDR3 in amino acids: CSVAGIQETQYF. As DNA, the CDR3 is TGCAGCGTTGCGGGTATACAAGAGACCCAGTACTTC.

This clone was seen only a few times. J is TRBJ1-4 and V is TRBV30, with 8 bases lining up with TRBD1. J lost 5 bases, V lost 4 bases, and 9 bases had no gene match. Germline CDR1 reads GTSNPN; CDR2 reads SVGIG (reference sequence). The CDR3 consists of 15 residues. The CDR3 region has the DNA TGTGCCTGGACCACAGGGGGGGGGTTCAATGAAAAACTGTTTTTT. Its translation is CAWTTGGGFNEKLFF.

This clone has only a few counts. The V and J genes are TRBV7-3 and TRBJ2-1; no firm D call. The V end was cut by 1 base, the J end by 0 bases, with 13 bases between. Per the germline V gene, CDR1 is SGHTA and CDR2 is FQGTGA. The CDR3 contains 17 residues. CDR3 nucleotide sequence: TGTGCCAGCAGCTTAATCGGTAGCTTTAGCTCCTACAATGAGCAGTTCTTC. Its protein product is CASSLIGSFSSYNEQFF.